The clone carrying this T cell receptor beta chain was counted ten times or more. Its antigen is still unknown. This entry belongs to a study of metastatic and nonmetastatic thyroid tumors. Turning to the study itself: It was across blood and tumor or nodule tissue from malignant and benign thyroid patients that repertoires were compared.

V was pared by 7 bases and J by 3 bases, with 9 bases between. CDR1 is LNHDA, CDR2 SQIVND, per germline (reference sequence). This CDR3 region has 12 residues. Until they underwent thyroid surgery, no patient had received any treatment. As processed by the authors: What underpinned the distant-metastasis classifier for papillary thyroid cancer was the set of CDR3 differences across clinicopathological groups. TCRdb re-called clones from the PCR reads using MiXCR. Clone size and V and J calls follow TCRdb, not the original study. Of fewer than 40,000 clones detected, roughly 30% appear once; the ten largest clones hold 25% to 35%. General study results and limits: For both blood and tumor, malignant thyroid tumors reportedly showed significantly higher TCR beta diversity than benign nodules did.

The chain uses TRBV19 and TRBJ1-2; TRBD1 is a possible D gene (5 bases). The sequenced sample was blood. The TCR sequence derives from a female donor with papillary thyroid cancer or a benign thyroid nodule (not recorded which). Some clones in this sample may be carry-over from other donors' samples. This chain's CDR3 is CASKETDYGYTF. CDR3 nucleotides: TGTGCCAGTAAGGAGACAGACTATGGCTACACCTTC.